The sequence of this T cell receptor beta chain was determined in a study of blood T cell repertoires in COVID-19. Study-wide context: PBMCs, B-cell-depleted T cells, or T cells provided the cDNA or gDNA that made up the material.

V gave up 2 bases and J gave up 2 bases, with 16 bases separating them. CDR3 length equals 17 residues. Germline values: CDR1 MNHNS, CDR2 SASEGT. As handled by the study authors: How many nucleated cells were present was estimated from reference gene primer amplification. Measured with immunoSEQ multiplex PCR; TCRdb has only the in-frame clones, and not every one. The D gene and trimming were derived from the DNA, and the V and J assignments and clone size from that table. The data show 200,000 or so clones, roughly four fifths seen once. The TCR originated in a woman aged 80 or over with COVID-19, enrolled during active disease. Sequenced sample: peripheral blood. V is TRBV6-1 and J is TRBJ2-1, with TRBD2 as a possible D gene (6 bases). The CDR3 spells CASSEIYGRTPYNEQFF. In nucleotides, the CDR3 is TGTGCCAGCAGTGAAATTTACGGGAGAACCCCCTACAATGAGCAGTTCTTC.